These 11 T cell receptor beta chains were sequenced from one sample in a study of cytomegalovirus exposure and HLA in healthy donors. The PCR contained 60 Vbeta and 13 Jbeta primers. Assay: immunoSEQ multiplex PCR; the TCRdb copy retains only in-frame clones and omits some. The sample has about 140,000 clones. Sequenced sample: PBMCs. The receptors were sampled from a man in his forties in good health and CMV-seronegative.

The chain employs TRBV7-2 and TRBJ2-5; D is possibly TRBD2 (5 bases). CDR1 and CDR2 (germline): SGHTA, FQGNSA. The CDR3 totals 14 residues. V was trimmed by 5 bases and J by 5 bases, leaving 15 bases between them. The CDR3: CASSPRRTEETQYF. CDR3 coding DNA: TGTGCCAGCAGCCCCCGGAGGACGGAGGAGACCCAGTACTTC.

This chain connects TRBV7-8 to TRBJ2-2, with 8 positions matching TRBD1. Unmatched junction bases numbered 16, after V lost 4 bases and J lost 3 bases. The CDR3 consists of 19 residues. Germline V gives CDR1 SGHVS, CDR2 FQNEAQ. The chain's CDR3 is CASSYRTGFGALDTGELFF. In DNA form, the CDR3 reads TGTGCCAGCAGCTACCGGACAGGGTTTGGGGCCCTGGACACCGGGGAGCTGTTTTTT.

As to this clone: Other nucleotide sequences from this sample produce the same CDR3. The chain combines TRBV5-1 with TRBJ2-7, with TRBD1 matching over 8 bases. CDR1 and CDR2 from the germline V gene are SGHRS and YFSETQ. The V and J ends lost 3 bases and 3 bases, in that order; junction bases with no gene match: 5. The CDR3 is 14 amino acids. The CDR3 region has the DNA TGCGCCAGCAGCTCAGGGGGCGCGGACTACGAGCAGTACTTC. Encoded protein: CASSSGGADYEQYF.

CDR3 amino acids: CASSLEPRHYEQYF. CDR3 nucleotides: TGTGCCAGCAGCTTAGAGCCAAGACACTACGAGCAGTACTTC. The genes are TRBV7-2 and TRBJ2-7, with D uncertain. CDR3 length equals 14 residues. V was clipped by 1 base and J by 3 bases, with 10 bases between them. Germline V gene data show CDR1 as SGHTA and CDR2 as FQGNSA.

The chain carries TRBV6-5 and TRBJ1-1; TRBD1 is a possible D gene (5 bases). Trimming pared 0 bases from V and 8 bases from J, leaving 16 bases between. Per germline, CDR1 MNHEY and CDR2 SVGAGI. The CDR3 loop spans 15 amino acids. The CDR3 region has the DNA TGTGCCAGCAGTTACTCTGGTGGCAGACAGTGGGAAGCTTTCTTT. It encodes CASSYSGGRQWEAFF.

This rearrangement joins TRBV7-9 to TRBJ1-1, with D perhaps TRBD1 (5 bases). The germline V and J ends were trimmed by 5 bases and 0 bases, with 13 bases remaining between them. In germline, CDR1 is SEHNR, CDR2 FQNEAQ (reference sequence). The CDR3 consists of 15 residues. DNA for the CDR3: TGTGCCAGCAGCCCCTACGGGGGACTGAACACTGAAGCTTTCTTT. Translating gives CASSPYGGLNTEAFF.

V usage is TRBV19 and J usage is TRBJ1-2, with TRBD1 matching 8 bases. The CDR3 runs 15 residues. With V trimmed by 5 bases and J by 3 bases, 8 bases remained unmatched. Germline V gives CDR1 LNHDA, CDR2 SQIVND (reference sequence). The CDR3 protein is CASSPRQGNYYGYTF. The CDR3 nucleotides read TGTGCCAGTAGTCCCAGACAGGGGAACTACTATGGCTACACCTTC.

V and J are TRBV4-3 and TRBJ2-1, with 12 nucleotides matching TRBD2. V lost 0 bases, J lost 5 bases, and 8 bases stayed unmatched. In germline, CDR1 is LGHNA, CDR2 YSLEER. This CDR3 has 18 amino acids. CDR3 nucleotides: TGCGCCAGCAGCCAAGATCTTGTCACTAGCGGGGGGAACAATGAGCAGTTCTTC. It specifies CASSQDLVTSGGNNEQFF.

CDR3 sequence: CASSTDRGGDGYTF. CDR3 nucleotides: TGTGCCAGCAGCACCGACAGGGGTGGAGATGGCTACACCTTC. This sequence joins TRBV9 and TRBJ1-2; TRBD1 matches at 8 bases. Unmatched junction bases numbered 8, after V lost 4 bases and J lost 6 bases. This CDR3 is 14 amino acids long. The germline V gene has CDR1 SGDLS and CDR2 YYNGEE.

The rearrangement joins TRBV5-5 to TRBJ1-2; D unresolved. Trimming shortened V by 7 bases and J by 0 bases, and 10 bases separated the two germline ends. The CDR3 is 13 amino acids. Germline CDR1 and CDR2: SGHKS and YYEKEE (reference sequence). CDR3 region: CASSTGANYGYTF. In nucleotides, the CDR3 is TGTGCCAGCTCTACGGGAGCTAACTATGGCTACACCTTC.

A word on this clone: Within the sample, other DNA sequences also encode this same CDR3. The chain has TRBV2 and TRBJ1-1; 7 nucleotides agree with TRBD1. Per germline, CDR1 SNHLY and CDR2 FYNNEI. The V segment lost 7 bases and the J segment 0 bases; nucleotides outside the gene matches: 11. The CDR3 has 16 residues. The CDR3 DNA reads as TGTGCCAGCACAGCCAGGTCGACAGGGCTGAACACTGAAGCTTTCTTT. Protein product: CASTARSTGLNTEAFF.